This T cell receptor (beta chain) was recorded in a study of CD8 T cells in ankylosing spondylitis. Study results and limitations: It appeared that ankylosing spondylitis blood was characterized by a TCR beta motif of roughly 8 highly homologous variants. The authors found the disease-linked clones to be CD8+ and relatively rare in peripheral blood.

This CDR3 is built from 17 residues. V dropped 6 bases and J dropped 5; count of bases not matched to a gene: 17. CDR1 MNHEY and CDR2 SVGEGT come from the germline V gene. MiXCR, applied by TCRdb to the 5' RACE reads, yields one record per CDR3 protein. Found here are 500,000 or so distinct CDR3 sequences, 5.3% of them singletons; the top ten hold around 3.5%. There are a few counts of this clonotype. The antigen is not known. The V and J genes are TRBV6-2 or TRBV6-3 and TRBJ2-7; 9 bases match TRBD2. This TCR was recovered from a male donor with ankylosing spondylitis. The sequencing sample was made of blood, either unsorted or a sorted T cell fraction (not recorded which). This CDR3 is CASSTSGVAGETDEQYF. In DNA, the CDR3 is TGTGCCAGCAGCACCAGTGGCGTAGCGGGAGAAACCGACGAGCAGTACTTC.